Below, 2 T cell receptor beta chains from the same sample are listed, as sequenced in a study of blood T cell repertoires in COVID-19. The protocol was immunoSEQ multiplex PCR, while the TCRdb copy is restricted to in-frame clones and leaves out a portion. The sample has hundreds of thousands of clones, around 83% seen once. The sequenced material came from peripheral blood. The source is an elderly man with acute or convalescent COVID-19.

In this sample, this clone turned up once. The CDR3 here is CASRSRAGNEQFF. CDR3 coding DNA: TGTGCCAGCAGGAGCAGGGCTGGCAATGAGCAGTTCTTC. The chain joins TRBV2 to TRBJ2-1; maybe TRBD1 (5 bases). Germline-derived CDR1 and CDR2 are SNHLY and FYNNEI. V was clipped by 6 bases and J by 6 bases, with 12 bases between them. This CDR3 has 13 amino acids.

The chain combines TRBV5-1 with TRBJ2-5; 11 bases agree with TRBD1. J was trimmed by 4 bases and V by 4 bases; bases with no gene match: 6. Germline V gene data show CDR1 as SGHRS and CDR2 as YFSETQ. The CDR3 consists of 15 residues. The CDR3 DNA reads as TGCGCCAGCAGCGCCGGGACAGGGGGTTTAGAGACCCAGTACTTC. Translation: CASSAGTGGLETQYF.